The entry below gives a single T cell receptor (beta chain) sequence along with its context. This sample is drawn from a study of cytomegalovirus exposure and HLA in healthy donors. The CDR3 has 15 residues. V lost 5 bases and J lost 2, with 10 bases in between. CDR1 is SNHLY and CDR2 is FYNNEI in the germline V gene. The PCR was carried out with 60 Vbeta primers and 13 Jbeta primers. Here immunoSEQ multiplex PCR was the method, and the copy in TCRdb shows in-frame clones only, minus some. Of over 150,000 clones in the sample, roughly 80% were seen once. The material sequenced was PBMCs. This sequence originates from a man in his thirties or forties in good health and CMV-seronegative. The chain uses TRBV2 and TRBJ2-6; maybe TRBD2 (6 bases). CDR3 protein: CASSFGRAGANVLTF. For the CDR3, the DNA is TGTGCCAGCAGTTTCGGGAGAGCTGGGGCCAACGTCCTGACTTTC.